This is a list of T cell receptor beta chains from one sample in a study of cytomegalovirus exposure and HLA in healthy donors. Method: immunoSEQ multiplex PCR; TCRdb's copy keeps in-frame clones and lacks some. The sample includes 220,000 or so clones, 87% of them seen just once. Input material: PBMCs. Receptors originate from a woman between 18 and 29 years old in good health and CMV-seropositive. CDR3s include the opening cysteine and the closing phenylalanine or tryptophan. Fields, in order: V gene, J gene, D gene, clone size, CDR3 protein, CDR3 DNA. The D gene is left open where the match is weak. The size field is filled for only some rows; it gives once, few, many or a size class.

v_call: TRBV6-1; j_call: TRBJ1-2; d_call: TRBD1; clone_size: once; cdr3_aa: CASSEGGDHRGLGGYTF; cdr3_nt: TGTGCCAGCAGTGAAGGGGGAGACCACAGGGGGCTTGGTGGCTACACCTTC
v_call: TRBV9; j_call: TRBJ1-3; d_call: -; clone_size: -; cdr3_aa: CASSSHEGLGNTIYF; cdr3_nt: TGTGCCAGCAGCTCCCACGAGGGTCTCGGAAACACCATATATTTT
v_call: TRBV4-2; j_call: TRBJ2-1; d_call: TRBD2; clone_size: once; cdr3_aa: CASSQAGLAGNEQFF; cdr3_nt: TGTGCCAGCAGCCAAGCCGGACTAGCGGGAAATGAGCAGTTCTTC
v_call: TRBV7-9; j_call: TRBJ2-1; d_call: -; clone_size: -; cdr3_aa: CASSPEWDPGDEQFF; cdr3_nt: TGTGCCAGCAGCCCCGAATGGGACCCGGGGGATGAGCAGTTCTTC
v_call: TRBV4-1; j_call: TRBJ2-5; d_call: TRBD2; clone_size: -; cdr3_aa: CASSQEGLAGGGQETQYF; cdr3_nt: TGCGCCAGCAGCCAAGAGGGACTAGCGGGAGGAGGCCAAGAGACCCAGTACTTC
v_call: TRBV7-9; j_call: TRBJ2-4; d_call: -; clone_size: -; cdr3_aa: CASSLVTSDILKNIQYF; cdr3_nt: TGTGCCAGCAGCTTGGTGACTTCGGACATACTCAAAAACATTCAGTACTTC
v_call: TRBV27; j_call: TRBJ1-5; d_call: TRBD1; clone_size: -; cdr3_aa: CASSTTDRGQNQPQHF; cdr3_nt: TGTGCCAGCAGTACAACGGACAGGGGGCAGAATCAGCCCCAGCATTTT
v_call: TRBV27; j_call: TRBJ1-1; d_call: -; clone_size: -; cdr3_aa: CASSLYGVRASRDTEAFF; cdr3_nt: TGTGCCAGCAGTTTATATGGAGTTAGGGCCTCGCGGGACACTGAAGCTTTCTTT
v_call: TRBV5-6; j_call: TRBJ2-1; d_call: TRBD2; clone_size: -; cdr3_aa: CASSYHAGGLYNEQFF; cdr3_nt: TGTGCCAGCAGTTACCATGCGGGAGGATTATACAATGAGCAGTTCTTC
v_call: TRBV19; j_call: TRBJ2-1; d_call: TRBD2; clone_size: -; cdr3_aa: CASSTSGAYNEQFF; cdr3_nt: TGTGCCAGTAGTACAAGCGGGGCTTACAATGAGCAGTTCTTC
v_call: TRBV19; j_call: TRBJ2-7; d_call: TRBD2; clone_size: -; cdr3_aa: CASSVLAGPSYEQYF; cdr3_nt: TGTGCCAGTAGTGTCCTAGCGGGGCCATCCTACGAGCAGTACTTC
v_call: TRBV15; j_call: TRBJ2-7; d_call: -; clone_size: -; cdr3_aa: CATSIRGAAYEQYF; cdr3_nt: TGTGCCACCAGCATCCGGGGTGCAGCCTACGAGCAGTACTTC
v_call: TRBV10-1; j_call: TRBJ2-1; d_call: TRBD2; clone_size: -; cdr3_aa: CASSPATSGGDNEQFF; cdr3_nt: TGCGCCAGCTCCCCCGCGACTAGCGGAGGCGACAATGAGCAGTTCTTC
v_call: TRBV19; j_call: TRBJ2-2; d_call: TRBD1; clone_size: once; cdr3_aa: CASSIWTGGVPNTGELFF; cdr3_nt: TGTGCCAGTAGTATCTGGACAGGGGGCGTTCCGAACACCGGGGAGCTGTTTTTT
v_call: TRBV11-2; j_call: TRBJ2-7; d_call: -; clone_size: -; cdr3_aa: CASSLVREDNEQYF; cdr3_nt: TGTGCCAGCAGCTTAGTTCGGGAAGATAACGAGCAGTACTTC
v_call: TRBV27; j_call: TRBJ1-2; d_call: -; clone_size: -; cdr3_aa: CASSSLGGYTVGYTF; cdr3_nt: TGTGCCAGCAGTTCCTTGGGGGGGTATACAGTCGGCTACACCTTC
v_call: TRBV2; j_call: TRBJ2-7; d_call: -; clone_size: once; cdr3_aa: CAIPLKPSSYEQYF; cdr3_nt: TGTGCCATTCCCCTCAAACCTAGCAGCTACGAGCAGTACTTC
v_call: TRBV28; j_call: TRBJ1-1; d_call: -; clone_size: -; cdr3_aa: CASSLWVDTGTEAFF; cdr3_nt: TGTGCCAGCAGTTTATGGGTAGATACTGGTACTGAAGCTTTCTTT
v_call: TRBV7-9; j_call: TRBJ2-2; d_call: TRBD1; clone_size: -; cdr3_aa: CASSPDRANTGELFF; cdr3_nt: TGTGCCAGCAGCCCTGACAGGGCGAACACCGGGGAGCTGTTTTTT
v_call: TRBV7-2; j_call: TRBJ2-1; d_call: TRBD2; clone_size: -; cdr3_aa: CASSSGAGTANEQFF; cdr3_nt: TGTGCCAGCAGCTCCGGAGCGGGGACGGCAAATGAGCAGTTCTTC
v_call: TRBV19; j_call: TRBJ2-7; d_call: TRBD2; clone_size: -; cdr3_aa: CASSMESGSGYEQYF; cdr3_nt: TGTGCCAGTAGTATGGAGAGCGGGAGCGGTTACGAGCAGTACTTC
v_call: TRBV6-5; j_call: TRBJ1-1; d_call: -; clone_size: -; cdr3_aa: CASTYSRRGNTEAFF; cdr3_nt: TGTGCCAGCACCTACTCTAGACGGGGAAACACTGAAGCTTTCTTT
v_call: TRBV10-1; j_call: TRBJ2-3; d_call: -; clone_size: -; cdr3_aa: CASSEPERGTDTQYF; cdr3_nt: TGCGCCAGCAGTGAGCCGGAGCGAGGCACAGATACGCAGTATTTT
v_call: TRBV25-1; j_call: TRBJ2-1; d_call: TRBD2; clone_size: -; cdr3_aa: CASSENPTSGKNYNEQFF; cdr3_nt: TGTGCCAGCAGTGAAAACCCGACTAGCGGAAAGAATTACAATGAGCAGTTCTTC
v_call: TRBV5-6; j_call: TRBJ2-7; d_call: TRBD1; clone_size: -; cdr3_aa: CASSSGTAYEQYF; cdr3_nt: TGTGCCAGCAGCTCGGGGACAGCCTACGAGCAGTACTTC
v_call: TRBV9; j_call: TRBJ2-1; d_call: TRBD2; clone_size: -; cdr3_aa: CASSALAGGPSEQFF; cdr3_nt: TGTGCCAGCAGCGCACTAGCGGGTGGGCCGAGTGAGCAGTTCTTC
v_call: TRBV4-1; j_call: TRBJ2-2; d_call: -; clone_size: -; cdr3_aa: CASSRQTRGAGELFF; cdr3_nt: TGCGCCAGCAGCCGCCAGACTAGAGGGGCCGGGGAGCTGTTTTTT
v_call: TRBV18; j_call: TRBJ1-1; d_call: TRBD1; clone_size: -; cdr3_aa: CASSPQNTGGTEAFF; cdr3_nt: TGTGCCAGCTCACCACAGAATACAGGGGGCACTGAAGCTTTCTTT
v_call: TRBV14; j_call: TRBJ1-1; d_call: -; clone_size: -; cdr3_aa: CASSQVRAGAEAFF; cdr3_nt: TGTGCCAGCAGCCAAGTCAGGGCAGGGGCTGAAGCTTTCTTT
v_call: TRBV7-9; j_call: TRBJ2-7; d_call: TRBD1; clone_size: -; cdr3_aa: CASSLDGIGTGGYEQYF; cdr3_nt: TGTGCCAGCAGCTTAGACGGTATAGGGACAGGGGGCTACGAGCAGTACTTC
v_call: TRBV7-2; j_call: TRBJ1-1; d_call: -; clone_size: -; cdr3_aa: CASSEDDTGSYTEAFF; cdr3_nt: TGTGCCAGCAGCGAAGATGATACAGGTTCGTACACTGAAGCTTTCTTT
v_call: TRBV5-1; j_call: TRBJ2-7; d_call: -; clone_size: -; cdr3_aa: CASSLRQGPYEQYF; cdr3_nt: TGCGCCAGCAGCTTACGGCAGGGGCCCTACGAGCAGTACTTC
v_call: TRBV6-1; j_call: TRBJ2-7; d_call: -; clone_size: many; cdr3_aa: CASSEGASSAYEQYF; cdr3_nt: TGTGCCAGCAGTGAAGGGGCTAGCAGCGCCTACGAGCAGTACTTC
v_call: TRBV11-2; j_call: TRBJ1-1; d_call: -; clone_size: once; cdr3_aa: CASSLLVGGGTEAFF; cdr3_nt: TGTGCCAGCAGCCTCCTCGTTGGGGGGGGCACTGAAGCTTTCTTT
v_call: TRBV28; j_call: TRBJ1-4; d_call: TRBD1; clone_size: -; cdr3_aa: CASSLDRGFEKLFF; cdr3_nt: TGTGCCAGCAGTTTAGACAGGGGATTTGAAAAACTGTTTTTT
v_call: TRBV30; j_call: TRBJ1-3; d_call: -; clone_size: -; cdr3_aa: CASLRGRSGNTIYF; cdr3_nt: TGTGCCTCCCTCAGGGGACGCTCTGGAAACACCATATATTTT
v_call: TRBV19; j_call: TRBJ2-5; d_call: -; clone_size: -; cdr3_aa: CASSIESGEETQYF; cdr3_nt: TGTGCCAGTAGTATAGAGTCCGGGGAAGAGACCCAGTACTTC
v_call: TRBV6-1; j_call: TRBJ2-7; d_call: TRBD1; clone_size: -; cdr3_aa: CASSDSTGIAYEQYF; cdr3_nt: TGTGCCAGCAGTGACTCGACAGGGATCGCCTACGAGCAGTACTTC
v_call: TRBV30; j_call: TRBJ2-7; d_call: TRBD2; clone_size: -; cdr3_aa: CAWSFPPPAGASCHEQYF; cdr3_nt: TGTGCCTGGAGTTTCCCCCCCCCAGCGGGAGCGAGCTGCCACGAGCAGTACTTC
v_call: TRBV6-4; j_call: TRBJ2-1; d_call: -; clone_size: -; cdr3_aa: CASSDSSLRGSYNEQFF; cdr3_nt: TGTGCCAGCAGTGACTCTTCCCTCAGGGGTTCCTACAATGAGCAGTTCTTC